This note documents a single T cell receptor beta chain sequence. This sample was included in a study of blood T cell repertoires in COVID-19. Across the whole study: Acute and convalescent COVID-19 samples came from the United States, Italy and Spain.

Looked up from germline, CDR1 is SNHLY and CDR2 is FYNNEI. The CDR3 contains 13 residues. Trimming took 6 bases from V and 5 from J, leaving 11 bases between them. Assay used: immunoSEQ multiplex PCR; TCRdb lists only in-frame clones, some missing. The table records 250,000 to 300,000 clones, around 88% of them present only once. Source material: peripheral blood. The clonotype comes from a woman aged 25 to 39 who had recovered from COVID-19. The chain recombines TRBV2 with TRBJ2-1; D is ambiguous. CDR3 protein: CASSARRDNEQFF. The CDR3 bases are TGTGCCAGCAGCGCCAGACGGGACAATGAGCAGTTCTTC.